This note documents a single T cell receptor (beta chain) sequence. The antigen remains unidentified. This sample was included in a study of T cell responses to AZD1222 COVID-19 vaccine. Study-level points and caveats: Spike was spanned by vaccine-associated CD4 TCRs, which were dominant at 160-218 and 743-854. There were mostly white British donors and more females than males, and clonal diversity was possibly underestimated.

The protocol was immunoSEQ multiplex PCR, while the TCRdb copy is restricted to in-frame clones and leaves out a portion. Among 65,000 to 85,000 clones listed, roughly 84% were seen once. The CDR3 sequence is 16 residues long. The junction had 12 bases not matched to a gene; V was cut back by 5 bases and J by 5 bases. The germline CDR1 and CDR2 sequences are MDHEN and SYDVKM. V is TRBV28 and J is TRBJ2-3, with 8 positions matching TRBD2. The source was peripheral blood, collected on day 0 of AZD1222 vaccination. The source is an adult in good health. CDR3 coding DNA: TGTGCCAGCAGTCTGGCCGGGACTAGTATTAGAGATACGCAGTATTTT. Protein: CASSLAGTSIRDTQYF.